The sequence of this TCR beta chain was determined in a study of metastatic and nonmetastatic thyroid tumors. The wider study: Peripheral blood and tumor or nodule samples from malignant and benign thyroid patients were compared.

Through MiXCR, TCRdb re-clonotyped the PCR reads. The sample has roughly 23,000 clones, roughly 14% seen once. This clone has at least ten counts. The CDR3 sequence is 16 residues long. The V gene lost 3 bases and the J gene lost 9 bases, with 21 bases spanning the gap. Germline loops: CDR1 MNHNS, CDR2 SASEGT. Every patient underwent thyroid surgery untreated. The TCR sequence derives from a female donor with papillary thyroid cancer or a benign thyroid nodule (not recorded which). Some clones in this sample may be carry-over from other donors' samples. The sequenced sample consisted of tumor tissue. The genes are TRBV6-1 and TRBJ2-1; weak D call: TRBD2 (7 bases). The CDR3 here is CASSDPLMGGLGEQFF. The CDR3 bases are TGTGCCAGCAGTGATCCATTAATGGGGGGGCTAGGTGAGCAGTTCTTC.